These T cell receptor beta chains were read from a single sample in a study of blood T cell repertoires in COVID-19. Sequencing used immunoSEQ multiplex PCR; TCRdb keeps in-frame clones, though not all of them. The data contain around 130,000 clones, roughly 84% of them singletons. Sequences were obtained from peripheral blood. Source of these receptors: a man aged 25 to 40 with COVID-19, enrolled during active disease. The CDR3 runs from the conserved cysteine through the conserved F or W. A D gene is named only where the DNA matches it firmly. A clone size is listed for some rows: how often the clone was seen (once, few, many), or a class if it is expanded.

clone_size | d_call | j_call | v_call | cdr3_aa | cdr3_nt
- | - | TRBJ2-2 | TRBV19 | CASAPRRTSNTGELFF | TGTGCCAGTGCCCCCCGCCGGACTTCGAACACCGGGGAGCTGTTTTTT
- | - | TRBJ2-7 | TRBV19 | CASSAAGAYEQYF | TGTGCCAGTAGTGCGGCAGGGGCCTACGAGCAGTACTTC
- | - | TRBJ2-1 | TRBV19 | CASSIGRNEQFF | TGTGCCAGTAGTATAGGCAGGAATGAGCAGTTCTTC
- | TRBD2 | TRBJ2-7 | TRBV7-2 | CASSLAGGAYEQYF | TGTGCCAGCAGCTTAGCGGGAGGGGCCTACGAGCAGTACTTC
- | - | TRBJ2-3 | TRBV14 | CASRPIGPGHSTDTQYF | TGTGCCAGCAGACCTATCGGGCCGGGACATAGCACAGATACGCAGTATTTT
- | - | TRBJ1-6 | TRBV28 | CASSPTRGANSPLHF | TGTGCCAGCAGCCCTACGCGGGGGGCGAATTCACCCCTCCACTTT
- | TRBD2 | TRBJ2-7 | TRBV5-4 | CASSLVGASGSNEQYF | TGTGCCAGCAGCTTGGTTGGCGCTAGCGGGAGTAACGAGCAGTACTTC
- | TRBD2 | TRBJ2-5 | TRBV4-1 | CASSLAGVVETQYF | TGCGCCAGCAGCCTAGCGGGAGTTGTGGAGACCCAGTACTTC
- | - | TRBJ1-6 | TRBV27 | CASSFRGISSPLHF | TGTGCCAGCAGCTTCCGGGGGATCTCTTCACCCCTCCACTTT
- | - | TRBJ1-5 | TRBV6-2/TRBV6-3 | CASSTSGNQPQHF | TGTGCCAGCAGTACCTCAGGGAATCAGCCCCAGCATTTT
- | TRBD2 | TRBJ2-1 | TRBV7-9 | CASSDSSGRVEQFF | TGTGCCAGCAGCGACTCTAGCGGGAGGGTTGAGCAGTTCTTC
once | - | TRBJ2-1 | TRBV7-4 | CASSLALPPTRRGYNEQFF | TGTGCCAGCAGCTTAGCACTCCCCCCCACGAGGAGAGGATACAATGAGCAGTTCTTC
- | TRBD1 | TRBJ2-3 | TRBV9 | CASSARTGGTDTQYF | TGTGCCAGCAGCGCCAGAACAGGGGGAACAGATACGCAGTATTTT
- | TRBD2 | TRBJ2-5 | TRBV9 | CASSVTGLAGAETQYF | TGTGCCAGCAGCGTCACTGGACTAGCGGGAGCAGAGACCCAGTACTTC
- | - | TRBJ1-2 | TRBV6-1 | CASSEAFTATRGYTF | TGTGCCAGCAGTGAAGCATTCACAGCAACCAGGGGCTACACCTTC
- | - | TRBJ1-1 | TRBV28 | CASKVRAGEAFF | TGTGCCAGCAAGGTTCGGGCGGGTGAAGCTTTCTTT
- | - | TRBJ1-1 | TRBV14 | CASSEVRRSEAFF | TGTGCCAGCAGCGAAGTCCGGAGGTCTGAAGCTTTCTTT
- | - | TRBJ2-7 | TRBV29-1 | CSVRGQFSYEQYF | TGCAGCGTTCGAGGCCAATTCTCCTACGAGCAGTACTTC
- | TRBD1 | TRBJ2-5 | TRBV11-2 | CASSLEGTGLHETQYF | TGTGCCAGCAGCTTAGAGGGGACAGGTCTCCACGAGACCCAGTACTTC
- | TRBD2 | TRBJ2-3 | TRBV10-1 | CASSAVASGTSTDTQYF | TGCGCCAGCAGTGCCGTGGCTAGCGGGACTTCGACAGATACGCAGTATTTT
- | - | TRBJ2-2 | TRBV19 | CASSMLLGLGRVAGELFF | TGTGCCAGTAGTATGCTTTTGGGCCTTGGGAGAGTTGCCGGGGAGCTGTTTTTT
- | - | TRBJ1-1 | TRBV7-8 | CASSTRDTFSTEAFF | TGTGCCAGCAGCACTCGGGACACCTTTAGCACTGAAGCTTTCTTT
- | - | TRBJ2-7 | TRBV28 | CASRPIWGRSEQYF | TGTGCCAGCAGGCCAATCTGGGGGCGAAGCGAGCAGTACTTC
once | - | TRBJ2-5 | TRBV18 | CASSRGTQETQYF | TGTGCCAGCTCCAGGGGGACTCAAGAGACCCAGTACTTC
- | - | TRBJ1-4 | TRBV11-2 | CASSRGGKLFF | TGTGCCAGCAGCCGTGGAGGGAAACTGTTTTTT
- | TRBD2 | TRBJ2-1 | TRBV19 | CASGQAAGAGDEQFF | TGTGCCAGTGGACAAGCAGCGGGAGCGGGTGATGAGCAGTTCTTC
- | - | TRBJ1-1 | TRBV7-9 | CASSLERDTEAFF | TGTGCCAGCAGCTTAGAGAGGGACACTGAAGCTTTCTTT
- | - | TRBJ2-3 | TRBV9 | CASSFSTSTDTQYF | TGTGCCAGCAGCTTCTCGACTAGCACAGATACGCAGTATTTT
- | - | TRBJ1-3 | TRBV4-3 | CASSQSSSATSSGNTIYF | TGCGCCAGCAGCCAAAGTTCCTCCGCAACGAGCTCTGGAAACACCATATATTTT
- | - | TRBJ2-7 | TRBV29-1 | CSVVVNRPYEQYF | TGCAGCGTTGTGGTAAACAGGCCCTACGAGCAGTACTTC
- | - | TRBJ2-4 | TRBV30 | CAWGATPLAKNIQYF | TGTGCCTGGGGCGCGACACCACTAGCCAAAAACATTCAGTACTTC